Listed below are T cell receptor beta chains from one sample, sequenced in a study of blood T cell repertoires in COVID-19. The protocol was immunoSEQ multiplex PCR, while the TCRdb copy is restricted to in-frame clones and leaves out a portion. The sample lists around 200,000 clones, just under 90% occurring once. The specimen was peripheral blood. The receptors here all came from a man aged 55-75 years who had recovered from COVID-19. Each CDR3 is given without its conserved first and last residue.

V	CDR3
TRBV5-1	ASSLGEGDSNQPQH
TRBV11-2	ASSQGAASGGWETQY
TRBV4-3	ASSQTLGALSDTEAF
TRBV29-1	SAAGLAGYNEQF
TRBV7-8	ASSPSGGAQF
TRBV7-2	ASRLGTGWEEAF
TRBV3-1/TRBV3-2	ASSQGQVFSVAKNIQY
TRBV2	ASSDGFGYGYT
TRBV5-4	ASSPQAGGYEQY
TRBV2	ASSGPVVGTDYNEQF
TRBV5-4	ASSLPGQGAYLGYT
TRBV3-1/TRBV3-2	ASSLRGIATYEQY
TRBV7-9	ASGRSSGTDTQY
TRBV7-8	ASSLGRAGWNTEAF
TRBV30	AWRNSDRNTEAF
TRBV3-1/TRBV3-2	ASTLSGTSSYNEQF
TRBV19	ASSHEREGRLGEQF
TRBV9	ASSVLLAGYNEQF
TRBV14	ASSQVLANEQF
TRBV9	ASSSTVNTEAF
TRBV5-1	ASSPDRANYGYT
TRBV6-6	ASSYSGGSKRNEQF
TRBV5-1	ASSVTVSNYGYT
TRBV10-2	ASSEQGGEKLF
TRBV3-1/TRBV3-2	ASSQEPSGIQETQY
TRBV6-5	ASLSYSYEQY
TRBV30	AWSLSGVGANVLT
TRBV28	ASSLQGPSNYGYT
TRBV7-6	ASSSPTGSYEQY
TRBV7-9	ASSLGANSYEQY
TRBV19	ASSIDRGISGANVLT
TRBV5-1	ASSKGNLGLRDTQY
TRBV27	ASSSGQATNEKLF
TRBV27	ASSSPGQGGWETQY
TRBV21-1	ASSKQVGENTEAF
TRBV4-1	ASSQGDGGSFNEKLF
TRBV11-3	ASARDEGEQF
TRBV6-5	ASSSRQGHSPLH
TRBV2	ASQPTVNTEAF
TRBV5-4	ASSFPGLAGNTGELF
TRBV27	ASSLALAGGPDTQY
TRBV30	AWREGAWNTEAF
TRBV20-1	SASPNYGYT
TRBV18	ASSSLETQY
TRBV5-4	ASTSQGAGGNTIY
TRBV2	ASSESGYEQY
TRBV19	ASSKGLSERDTQY
TRBV25-1	ASRGNTEAF
TRBV7-3	ASSFRAGPLTYNEQF
TRBV19	ASSIELAGKAVTDTQY
TRBV5-1	ASSFGEMGPTSGNTIY
TRBV7-3	ASSLNRGNTEAF
TRBV5-1	ASSLGTGNTDTQY
TRBV6-5	ASIPRGLLNTEAF